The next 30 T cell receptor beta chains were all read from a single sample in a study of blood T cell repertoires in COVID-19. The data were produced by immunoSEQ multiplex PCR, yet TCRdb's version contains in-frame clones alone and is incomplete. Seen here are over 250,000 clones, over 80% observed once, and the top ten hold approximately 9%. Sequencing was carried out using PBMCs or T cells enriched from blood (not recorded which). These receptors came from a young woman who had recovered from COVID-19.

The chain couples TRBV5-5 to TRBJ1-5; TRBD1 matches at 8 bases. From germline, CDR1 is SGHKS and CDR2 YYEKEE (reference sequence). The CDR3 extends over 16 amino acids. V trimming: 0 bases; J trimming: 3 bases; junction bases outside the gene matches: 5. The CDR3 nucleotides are TGTGCCAGCAGCTTGGGAGCGACAGGGGTCAATCAGCCCCAGCATTTT. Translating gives CASSLGATGVNQPQHF.

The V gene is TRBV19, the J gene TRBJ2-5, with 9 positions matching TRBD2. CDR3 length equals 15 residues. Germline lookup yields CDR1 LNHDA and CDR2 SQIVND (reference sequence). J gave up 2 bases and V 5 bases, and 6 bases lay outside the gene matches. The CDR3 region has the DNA TGTGCCAGTAGTTCCACTAGCGGGCTGCAAGAGACCCAGTACTTC. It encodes CASSSTSGLQETQYF.

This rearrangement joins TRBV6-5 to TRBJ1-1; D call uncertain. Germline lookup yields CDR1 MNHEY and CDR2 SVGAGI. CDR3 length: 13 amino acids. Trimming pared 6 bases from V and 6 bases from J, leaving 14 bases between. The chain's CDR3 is CASSYNVGAEAFF. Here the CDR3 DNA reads TGTGCCAGCAGCTACAACGTCGGGGCTGAAGCTTTCTTT.

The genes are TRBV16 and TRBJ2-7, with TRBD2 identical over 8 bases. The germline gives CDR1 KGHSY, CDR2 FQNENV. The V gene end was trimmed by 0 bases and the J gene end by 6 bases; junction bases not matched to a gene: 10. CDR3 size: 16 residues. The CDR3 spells CASSQSLGSGGREQYF. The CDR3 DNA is TGTGCCAGCAGCCAATCCCTCGGGTCGGGAGGGCGCGAGCAGTACTTC.

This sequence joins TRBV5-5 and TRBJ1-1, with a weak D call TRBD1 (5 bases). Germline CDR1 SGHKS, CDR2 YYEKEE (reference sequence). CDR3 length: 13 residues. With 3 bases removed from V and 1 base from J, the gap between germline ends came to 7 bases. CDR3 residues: CASSYTGNTEAFF. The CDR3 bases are TGTGCCAGCAGCTATACAGGGAACACTGAAGCTTTCTTT.

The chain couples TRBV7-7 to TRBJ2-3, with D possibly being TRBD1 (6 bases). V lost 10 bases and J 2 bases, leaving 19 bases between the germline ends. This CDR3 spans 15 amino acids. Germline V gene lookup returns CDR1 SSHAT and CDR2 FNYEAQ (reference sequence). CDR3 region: CATAGEKPYTDTQYF. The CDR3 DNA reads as TGTGCCACCGCAGGGGAAAAGCCGTACACAGATACGCAGTATTTT.

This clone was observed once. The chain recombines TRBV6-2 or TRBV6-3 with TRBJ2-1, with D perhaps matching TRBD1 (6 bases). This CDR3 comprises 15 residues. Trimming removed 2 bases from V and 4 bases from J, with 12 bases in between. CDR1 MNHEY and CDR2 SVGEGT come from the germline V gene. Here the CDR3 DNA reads TGTGCCAGCAGTTACCCCGGGACAATGTACAATGAGCAGTTCTTC. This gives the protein CASSYPGTMYNEQFF.

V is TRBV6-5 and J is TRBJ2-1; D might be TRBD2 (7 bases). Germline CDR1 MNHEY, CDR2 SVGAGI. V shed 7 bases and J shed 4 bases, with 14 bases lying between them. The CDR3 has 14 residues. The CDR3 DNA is TGTGCCAGCACTAGGGGGGGAGGGTACAATGAGCAGTTCTTC. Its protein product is CASTRGGGYNEQFF.

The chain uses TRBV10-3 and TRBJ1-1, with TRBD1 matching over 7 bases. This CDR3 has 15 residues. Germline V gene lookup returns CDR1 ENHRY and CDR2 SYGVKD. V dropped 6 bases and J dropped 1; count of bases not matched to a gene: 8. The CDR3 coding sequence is TGTGCCATCAGGGCCACAGGGGCGAAGAACACTGAAGCTTTCTTT. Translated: CAIRATGAKNTEAFF.

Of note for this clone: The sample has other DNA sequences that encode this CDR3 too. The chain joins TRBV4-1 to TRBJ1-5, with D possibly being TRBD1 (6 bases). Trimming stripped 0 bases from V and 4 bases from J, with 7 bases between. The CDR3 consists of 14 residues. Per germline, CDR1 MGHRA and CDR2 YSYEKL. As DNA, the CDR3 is TGCGCCAGCAGCCAAGATAGGGGGAATCAGCCCCAGCATTTT. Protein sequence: CASSQDRGNQPQHF.

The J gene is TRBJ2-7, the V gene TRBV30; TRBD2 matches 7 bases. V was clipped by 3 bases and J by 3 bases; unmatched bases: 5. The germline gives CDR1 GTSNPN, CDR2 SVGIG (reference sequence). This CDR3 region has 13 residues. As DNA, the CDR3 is TGTGCCTGGAGGACCCGGGGGGACTACGAGCAGTACTTC. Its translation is CAWRTRGDYEQYF.

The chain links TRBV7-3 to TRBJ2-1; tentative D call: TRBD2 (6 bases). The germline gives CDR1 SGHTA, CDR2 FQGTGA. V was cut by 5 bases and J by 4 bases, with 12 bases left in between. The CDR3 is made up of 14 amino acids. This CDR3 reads CASSPPGTYNEQFF. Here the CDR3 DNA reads TGTGCCAGCAGCCCCCCCGGGACTTACAATGAGCAGTTCTTC. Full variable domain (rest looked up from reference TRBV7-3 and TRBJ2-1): GAGVSQTPSNKVTEKGKYVELRCDPISGHTALYWYRQSLGQGPEFLIYFQGTGAADDSGLPNDRFFAVRPEGSVSTLKIQRTERGDSAVYLCASSPPGTYNEQFFGPGTRLTVL.

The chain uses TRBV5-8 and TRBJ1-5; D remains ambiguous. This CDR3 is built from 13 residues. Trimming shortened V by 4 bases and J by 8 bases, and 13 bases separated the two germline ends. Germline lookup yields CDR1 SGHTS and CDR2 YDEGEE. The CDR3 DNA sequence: TGTGCCAGCAGCATAAGCACCGGGGAGCCCCAGCATTTT. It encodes CASSISTGEPQHF.

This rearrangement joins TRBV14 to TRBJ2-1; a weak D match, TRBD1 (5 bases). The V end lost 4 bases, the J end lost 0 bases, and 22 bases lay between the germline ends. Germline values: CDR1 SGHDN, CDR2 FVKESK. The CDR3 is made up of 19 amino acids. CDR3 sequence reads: CASSPPMGPLPSSYNEQFF. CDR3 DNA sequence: TGTGCCAGCAGCCCCCCTATGGGGCCCCTCCCGAGCTCCTACAATGAGCAGTTCTTC.

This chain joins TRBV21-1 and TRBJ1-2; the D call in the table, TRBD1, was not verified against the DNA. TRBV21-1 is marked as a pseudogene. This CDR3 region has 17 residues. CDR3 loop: CASSNPKQGAVSGGYTF. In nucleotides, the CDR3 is TGTGCCAGCAGCAACCCCAAACAGGGGGCGGTGAGTGGTGGCTACACCTTC.

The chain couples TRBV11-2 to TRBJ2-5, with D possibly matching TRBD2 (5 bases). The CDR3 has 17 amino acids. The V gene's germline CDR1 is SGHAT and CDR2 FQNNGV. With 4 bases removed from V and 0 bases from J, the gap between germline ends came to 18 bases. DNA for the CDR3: TGTGCCAGCAGCTCGAGAAGGAGCGGCCTACACCAAGAGACCCAGTACTTC. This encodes CASSSRRSGLHQETQYF.

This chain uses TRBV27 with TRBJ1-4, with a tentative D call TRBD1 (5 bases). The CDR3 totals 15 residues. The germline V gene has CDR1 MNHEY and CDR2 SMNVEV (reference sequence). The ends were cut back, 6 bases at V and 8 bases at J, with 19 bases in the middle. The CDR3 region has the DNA TGTGCCAGCAGCACAGTGGGACTAAAAGGGGAAAAACTGTTTTTT. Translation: CASSTVGLKGEKLFF.

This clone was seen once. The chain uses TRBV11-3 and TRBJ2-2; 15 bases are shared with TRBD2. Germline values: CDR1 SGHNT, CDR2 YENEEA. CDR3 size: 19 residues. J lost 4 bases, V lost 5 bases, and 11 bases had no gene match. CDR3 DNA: TGTGCCAGCAGCCCACGACGGACTAGCGGGGGGGCGGTCACCGGGGAGCTGTTTTTT. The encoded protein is CASSPRRTSGGAVTGELFF. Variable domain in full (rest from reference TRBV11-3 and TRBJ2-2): EAGVVQSPRYKIIEKKQPVAFWCNPISGHNTLYWYLQNLGQGPELLIRYENEEAVDDSQLPKDRFSAERLKGVDSTLKIQPAELGDSAVYLCASSPRRTSGGAVTGELFFGEGSRLTVL.

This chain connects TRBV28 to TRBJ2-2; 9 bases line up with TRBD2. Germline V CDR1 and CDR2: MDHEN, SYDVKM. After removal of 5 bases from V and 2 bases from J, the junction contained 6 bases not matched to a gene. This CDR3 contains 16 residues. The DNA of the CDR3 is TGTGCCAGCAGTCCCAAGACTAGCGGCAACACCGGGGAGCTGTTTTTT. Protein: CASSPKTSGNTGELFF.

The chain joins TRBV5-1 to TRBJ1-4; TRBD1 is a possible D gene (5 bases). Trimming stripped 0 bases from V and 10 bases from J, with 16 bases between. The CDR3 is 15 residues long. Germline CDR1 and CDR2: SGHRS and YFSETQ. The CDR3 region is CASSLEGREVGKLFF. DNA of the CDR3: TGCGCCAGCAGCTTGGAGGGCAGGGAGGTTGGAAAACTGTTTTTT.

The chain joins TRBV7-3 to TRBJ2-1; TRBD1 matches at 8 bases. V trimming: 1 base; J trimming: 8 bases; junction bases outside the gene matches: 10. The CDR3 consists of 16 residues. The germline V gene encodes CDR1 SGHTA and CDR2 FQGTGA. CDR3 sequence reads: CASSLMGTGGSDEQFF. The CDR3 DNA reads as TGTGCCAGCAGCTTAATGGGAACAGGGGGAAGTGATGAGCAGTTCTTC.

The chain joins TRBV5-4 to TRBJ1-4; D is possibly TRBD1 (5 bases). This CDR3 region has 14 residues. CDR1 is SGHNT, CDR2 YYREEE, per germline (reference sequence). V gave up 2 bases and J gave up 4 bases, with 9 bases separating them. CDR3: CASSFDSYNEKLFF. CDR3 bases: TGTGCCAGCAGCTTCGACAGCTATAATGAAAAACTGTTTTTT.

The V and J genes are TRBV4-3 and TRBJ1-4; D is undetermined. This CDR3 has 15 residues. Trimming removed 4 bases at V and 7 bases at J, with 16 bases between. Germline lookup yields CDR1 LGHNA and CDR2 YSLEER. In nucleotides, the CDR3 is TGCGCCAGCAGCCTATTAAATGAATCGGGTGAAAAACTGTTTTTT. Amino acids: CASSLLNESGEKLFF.

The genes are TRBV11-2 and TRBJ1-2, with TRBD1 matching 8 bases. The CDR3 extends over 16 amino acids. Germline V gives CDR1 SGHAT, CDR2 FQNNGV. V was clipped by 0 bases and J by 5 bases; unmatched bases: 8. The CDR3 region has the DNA TGTGCCAGCAGCTTAGATTCGGGGACAGGCGCTTATGGCTACACCTTC. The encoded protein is CASSLDSGTGAYGYTF. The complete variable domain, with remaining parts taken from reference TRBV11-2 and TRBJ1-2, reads EAGVAQSPRYKIIEKRQSVAFWCNPISGHATLYWYQQILGQGPKLLIQFQNNGVVDDSQLPKDRFSAERLKGVDSTLKIQPAKLEDSAVYLCASSLDSGTGAYGYTFGSGTRLTVV.

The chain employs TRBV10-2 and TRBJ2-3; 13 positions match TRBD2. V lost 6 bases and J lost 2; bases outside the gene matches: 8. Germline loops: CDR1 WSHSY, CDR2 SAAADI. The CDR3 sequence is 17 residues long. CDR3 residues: CASSPGTSGNPTDTQYF. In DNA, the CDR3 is TGCGCCAGCAGCCCTGGGACTAGCGGGAACCCCACAGATACGCAGTATTTT.

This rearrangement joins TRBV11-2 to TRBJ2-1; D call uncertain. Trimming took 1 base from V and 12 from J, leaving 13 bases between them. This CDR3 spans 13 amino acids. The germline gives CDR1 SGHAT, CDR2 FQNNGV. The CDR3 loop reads CASSLVAVSWQFF. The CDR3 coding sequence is TGTGCCAGCAGCTTAGTGGCCGTCAGTTGGCAGTTCTTC.

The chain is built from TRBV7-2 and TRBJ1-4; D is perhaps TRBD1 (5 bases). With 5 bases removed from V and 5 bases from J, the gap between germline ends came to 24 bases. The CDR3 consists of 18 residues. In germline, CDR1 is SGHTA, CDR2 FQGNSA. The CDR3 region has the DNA TGTGCCAGCAGCCCCGCCCCAACCTCAGCAGGGATGAATGAAAAACTGTTTTTT. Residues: CASSPAPTSAGMNEKLFF.

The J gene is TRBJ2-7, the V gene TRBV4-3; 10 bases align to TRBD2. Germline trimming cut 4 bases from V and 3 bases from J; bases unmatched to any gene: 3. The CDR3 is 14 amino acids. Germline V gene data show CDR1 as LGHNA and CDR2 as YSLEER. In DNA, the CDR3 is TGCGCCAGCAGCCGAGGACTAGCGGACTACGAGCAGTACTTC. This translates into CASSRGLADYEQYF.

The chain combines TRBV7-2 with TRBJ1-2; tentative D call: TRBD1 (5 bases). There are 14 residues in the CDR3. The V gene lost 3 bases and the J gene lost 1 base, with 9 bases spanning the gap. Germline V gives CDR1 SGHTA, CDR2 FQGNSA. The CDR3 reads CASSFAGLNYGYTF. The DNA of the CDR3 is TGTGCCAGCAGCTTCGCGGGGCTTAACTATGGCTACACCTTC.

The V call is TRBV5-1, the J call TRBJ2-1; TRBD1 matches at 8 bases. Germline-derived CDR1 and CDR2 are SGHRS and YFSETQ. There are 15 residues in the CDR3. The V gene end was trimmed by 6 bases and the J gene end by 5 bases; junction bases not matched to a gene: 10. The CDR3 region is CASKMETGAHNEQFF. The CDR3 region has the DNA TGCGCCAGCAAGATGGAGACAGGGGCTCACAATGAGCAGTTCTTC.